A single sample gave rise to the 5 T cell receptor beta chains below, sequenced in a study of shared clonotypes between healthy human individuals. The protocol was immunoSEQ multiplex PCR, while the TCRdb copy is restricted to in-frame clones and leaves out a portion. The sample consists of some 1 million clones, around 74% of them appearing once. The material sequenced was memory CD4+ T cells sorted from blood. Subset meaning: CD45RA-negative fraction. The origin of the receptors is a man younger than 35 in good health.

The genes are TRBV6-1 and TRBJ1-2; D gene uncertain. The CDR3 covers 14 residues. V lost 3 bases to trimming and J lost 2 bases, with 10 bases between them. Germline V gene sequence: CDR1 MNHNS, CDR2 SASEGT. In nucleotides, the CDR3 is TGTGCCAGCAGTGACACCGGGAGGAACTATGGCTACACCTTC. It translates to CASSDTGRNYGYTF.

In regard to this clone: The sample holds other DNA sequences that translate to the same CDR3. The CDR3 loop is CASSEGLAGGQETQYF. Here the CDR3 DNA reads TGTGCCAGCAGTGAAGGACTAGCGGGGGGTCAAGAGACCCAGTACTTC. The gene calls are TRBV2 and TRBJ2-5, with 13 bases identical to TRBD2. Germline CDR1 and CDR2: SNHLY and FYNNEI. V dropped 1 base and J dropped 2; count of bases not matched to a gene: 1. The CDR3 consists of 16 residues.

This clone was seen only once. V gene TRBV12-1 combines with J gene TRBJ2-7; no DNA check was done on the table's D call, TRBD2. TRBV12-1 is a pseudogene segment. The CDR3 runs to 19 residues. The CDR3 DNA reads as TGTGCCAGCAGCTTTAATCTAGGTCCTAGCGGGAGTAAGAAGGGCCGGCAGCACTTC. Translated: CASSFNLGPSGSKKGRQHF.

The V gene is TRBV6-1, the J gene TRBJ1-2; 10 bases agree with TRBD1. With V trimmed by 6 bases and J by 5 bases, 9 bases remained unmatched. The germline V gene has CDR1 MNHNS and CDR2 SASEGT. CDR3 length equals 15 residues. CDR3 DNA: TGTGCCAGCAGAACCGGGACAGGGGAGAATTATGGCTACACCTTC. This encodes CASRTGTGENYGYTF.

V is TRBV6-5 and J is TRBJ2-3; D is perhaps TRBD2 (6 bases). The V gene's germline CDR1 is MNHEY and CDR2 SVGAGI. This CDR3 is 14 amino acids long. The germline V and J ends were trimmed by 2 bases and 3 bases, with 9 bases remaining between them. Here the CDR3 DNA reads TGTGCCAGCAGTTACGGGGACTTGACAGATACGCAGTATTTT. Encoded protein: CASSYGDLTDTQYF.